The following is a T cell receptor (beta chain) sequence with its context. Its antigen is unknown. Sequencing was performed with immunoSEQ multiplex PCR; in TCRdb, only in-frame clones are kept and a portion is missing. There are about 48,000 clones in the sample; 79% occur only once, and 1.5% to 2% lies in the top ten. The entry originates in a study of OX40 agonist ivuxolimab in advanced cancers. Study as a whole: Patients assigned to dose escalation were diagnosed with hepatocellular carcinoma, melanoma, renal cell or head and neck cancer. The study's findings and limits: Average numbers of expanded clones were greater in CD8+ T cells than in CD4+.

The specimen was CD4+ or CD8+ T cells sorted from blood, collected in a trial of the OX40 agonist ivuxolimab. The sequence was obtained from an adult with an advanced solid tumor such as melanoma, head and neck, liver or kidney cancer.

CDR3 bases: TGTGCCAGCAGCACCAATCCCGGGACACCTAATGAAAAACTGTTTTTT. Protein sequence: CASSTNPGTPNEKLFF. The chain uses TRBV14 and TRBJ1-4; TRBD1 is a possible D gene (6 bases). Trimming took 5 bases from V and 3 from J, leaving 16 bases between them. From germline, CDR1 is SGHDN and CDR2 FVKESK. This CDR3 comprises 16 residues. The whole variable domain, remainder taken from reference TRBV14 and TRBJ1-4, is EAGVTQFPSHSVIEKGQTVTLRCDPISGHDNLYWYRRVMGKEIKFLLHFVKESKQDESGMPNNRFLAERTGGTYSTLKVQPAELEDSGVYFCASSTNPGTPNEKLFFGSGTQLSVL.